This TCR beta chain derives from a study of T-cell memory formation after mild COVID-19. TCR alpha and TCR beta cDNA libraries carrying sample barcodes and UMIs came from 5'RACE with constant-segment primers. TCRdb reprocessed the 5' RACE reads via MiXCR and lists one record per CDR3 protein. Of about 130,000 distinct CDR3 sequences listed, approximately 5.9% were seen once; the top ten hold around 2%. Sequencing used PBMCs or a T cell subset sorted from them (not recorded which). The origin of this receptor is an adult woman who had mild COVID-19 (a few samples of this study predate the infection). Cell type and time point are not known.

The CDR3 here is CASSPDRGRANYGYTF. The CDR3 coding sequence is TGTGCCAGCAGTCCGGACAGGGGGCGAGCTAACTATGGCTACACCTTC. The V call is TRBV27, the J call TRBJ1-2, with 11 positions matching TRBD1. V gave up 5 bases and J gave up 0 bases; unmatched junction bases: 5. Germline V lookup: CDR1 MNHEY, CDR2 SMNVEV (reference sequence). CDR3 length equals 16 residues.